What follows are 5 T cell receptor beta chains derived from one specimen sequenced in a study of blood T cell repertoires in COVID-19 (dated by TCRdb to 2020 to 2022). Library preparation used the immunoSEQ multiplex PCR assay. TCRdb provides this immuneACCESS table in a form limited to in-frame rearrangements. Some clones are lacking; in checked studies, under half of them reflect an unresolved V gene, and why the rest are absent is not known. The sample records about 55,000 clones, 70% to 85% of which are singletons. About 14% of the sample is in the top ten clones. Sequencing used peripheral blood. These receptor sequences come from a human donor in a cohort sampled during active COVID-19.

This clone was observed a handful of times. The chain recombines TRBV28 with TRBJ1-2, with D possibly matching TRBD1 (6 bases). CDR1 is MDHEN, CDR2 SYDVKM, per germline. The ends were cut back, 6 bases at V and 3 bases at J, with 11 bases in the middle. The CDR3 length is 13 residues. The CDR3 is CASSTGNDYGYTF. DNA for the CDR3: TGTGCCAGCAGCACAGGGAACGACTATGGCTACACCTTC.

CDR3 residues: CATGTGVFQETQYF. The CDR3 DNA follows: TGTGCCACGGGGACAGGAGTATTCCAAGAGACCCAGTACTTC. V gene TRBV25-1 combines with J gene TRBJ2-5; 8 bases fit TRBD1. Germline CDR1 and CDR2: MGHDK and SYGVNS. The CDR3 covers 14 residues. The V segment lost 10 bases and the J segment 1 base; nucleotides outside the gene matches: 8.

This clone occurred a few times. This rearrangement joins TRBV5-1 to TRBJ2-3, with 10 bases fitting TRBD2. The CDR3 runs 15 residues. Germline CDR1 SGHRS, CDR2 YFSETQ. Trimming removed 5 bases from V and 3 bases from J; junction bases left unmatched: 6. The CDR3 loop reads CASSQAGGRTDTQYF. CDR3 sequence (DNA): TGCGCCAGCAGTCAAGCGGGGGGGCGTACAGATACGCAGTATTTT.

This rearrangement joins TRBV15 to TRBJ1-5; perhaps TRBD1 as D (5 bases). The CDR3 has 14 residues. V was clipped by 3 bases and J by 10 bases, with 16 bases between them. Germline lookup yields CDR1 LNHNV and CDR2 YYDKDF (reference sequence). CDR3 DNA sequence: TGTGCCACCAGCAGGTCCCGAAGGGGCCAACCCCAGCATTTT. Its translation is CATSRSRRGQPQHF.

This clone showed up just once. The genes are TRBV30 and TRBJ2-1, with 7 bases aligning to TRBD1. The V and J ends lost 4 bases and 6 bases, in that order; junction bases with no gene match: 6. This CDR3 contains 13 residues. Germline CDR1 and CDR2: GTSNPN and SVGIG (reference sequence). In DNA, the CDR3 is TGTGCCTGGACAACAGGGGCGGGCAATGAGCAGTTCTTC. Amino acid sequence: CAWTTGAGNEQFF.